These T cell receptor beta chains were read from a single sample in a study of blood T cell repertoires in COVID-19. Profiled with immunoSEQ multiplex PCR; TCRdb holds only in-frame clones, not every one. The sample holds fewer than 60,000 clones, roughly 77% seen once. Sequencing was done on a sample of peripheral blood. The origin of the receptors is a man aged 55-75 years with COVID-19, enrolled during active disease. The CDR3 runs from the conserved cysteine through the conserved F or W. A D gene is named only where the DNA matches it firmly.

d_call | v_call | cdr3_aa
TRBD1 | TRBV7-9 | CASSLDRGGLAFF
. | TRBV5-1 | CASSPTGKAIGEQYF
. | TRBV7-9 | CASSRWQENTGELFF
. | TRBV27 | CASSNPSRGNTGELFF
. | TRBV21-1 | CASSKASSGRTPSSYNEQFF
. | TRBV18 | CASSPPSGTDTQYF
TRBD1 | TRBV25-1 | CASIPGQVHTEAFF
. | TRBV4-1 | CASSPGAILGGEQYF
. | TRBV10-3 | CAISVGSQNNEQFF
. | TRBV7-2 | CASSPTVQSYQPQHF
. | TRBV7-8 | CASSPPNFGSGANVLTF
TRBD2 | TRBV29-1 | CSVASGREGNEQFF
. | TRBV19 | CASSSLLVGGADTQYF
TRBD1 | TRBV5-6 | CASSFWPGGVQPQHF
. | TRBV7-2 | CASSWKGGGDTQYF
TRBD1 | TRBV5-5 | CASSFGQGQAFF
. | TRBV18 | CASSPNRANTEAFF
. | TRBV4-1 | CASSQEFPASETQYF
. | TRBV19 | CASSIISGNSPLHF
. | TRBV19 | CASSRTDSEQYF
TRBD1 | TRBV3-1/TRBV3-2 | CASSPQRTGGGSEKLFF
. | TRBV15 | CATSRSRSRVGTEAFF
TRBD1 | TRBV6-8 | CASSPTGGSYNEQFF
. | TRBV2 | CASRNRVGDEKLFF
TRBD2 | TRBV2 | CATTGLAVSYEQYF
TRBD2 | TRBV5-4 | CASSPTSGRGADTQYF
. | TRBV7-2 | CASRPTRNTEAFF
. | TRBV29-1 | CSVVKSRLITAFF
TRBD2 | TRBV7-2 | CASSLAGLAGVNEQFF
. | TRBV9 | CASSVADLGALNTGELFF
. | TRBV3-1/TRBV3-2 | CASSLRTAFRAQYF
. | TRBV18 | CASVQGYEQYF
. | TRBV9 | CASSLNSGNNSPLHF